This T cell receptor beta chain originates from a study of blood T cell repertoires in COVID-19. Study members were between roughly 18 and 89 years old and lived in approximately 25 US regions. The CDR3 runs to 13 residues. Trimming stripped 11 bases from V and 7 bases from J, with 18 bases between. Original handling: Amplification of reference gene primers was used by the study to estimate nucleated cell counts. TCRdb keeps only in-frame clones here, not all; method: immunoSEQ multiplex PCR. The DNA gave D and trimming, while V, J and clone size come from that table. This table has 320,000 or so clones, 85% appearing once.

Specimen: PBMCs or T cells enriched from blood (not recorded which). The genes are TRBV12-3 or TRBV12-4 and TRBJ1-5; perhaps TRBD1 as D (5 bases). This TCR derives from a woman aged 25 to 39 who had been exposed to COVID-19. CDR3 in DNA: TGTGCCGTTGCCCTAGGGGCCACCCAGCCCCAGCATTTT. Protein: CAVALGATQPQHF.